The T cell receptor beta chain under discussion was sequenced for a study of T cell clonality in common variable immunodeficiency. Study-wide results and caveats: In common variable immunodeficiency, TCR beta chains reportedly carried fewer deletions and N-nucleotide insertions.

Data came from immunoSEQ multiplex PCR; TCRdb stores just in-frame clones and leaves some out. This sample comprises approximately 81,000 clones, none seen once only. The germline CDR1 and CDR2 sequences are SGHNT and YENEEA. V shed 4 bases, J shed 0 bases, and the junction held 1 base outside the gene matches. CDR3 length: 15 residues. Comments on this clone: Its antigen is as yet unknown. A much larger clone differs from this one at a single base, so this may be a read error. The read stops 3 residues short of the end of the CDR3; the missing end is completed from the germline J gene.

The chain joins TRBV11-3 to TRBJ2-3, with 10 bases fitting TRBD2. The specimen sequenced was peripheral blood mononuclear cells. The sequence was obtained from a person aged 18 to 70 in good health. Here the CDR3 reads CASSSTSGSTDTQYF. The CDR3 bases that were read are TGTGCCAGCAGCTCGACTAGCGGGAGCACAGATACG.